The rows below give T cell receptor beta chains drawn from one sample of a study of lymphopenia after photon versus proton radiotherapy. Data came from immunoSEQ multiplex PCR; TCRdb stores just in-frame clones and leaves some out. The profile shows about 83,000 clones, 65% to 85% of them singletons. The sequenced sample was peripheral blood, obtained from a patient treated with proton-based radiotherapy. These TCRs come from a man aged 55 to 70 with pancreatic cancer. CDR3s include the opening cysteine and the closing phenylalanine or tryptophan. D genes are given only for firm matches. Rows give clone size only sometimes, using once, few, many, or a class for an expanded clone.

clone_size: few; j_call: TRBJ2-7; d_call: -; v_call: TRBV29-1; cdr3_aa: CSVGLNRGSSYEQYF; cdr3_nt: TGCAGCGTTGGTCTTAATAGAGGTAGCTCCTACGAGCAGTACTTC
clone_size: -; j_call: TRBJ1-2; d_call: -; v_call: TRBV29-1; cdr3_aa: CSVYRSDGYTF; cdr3_nt: TGCAGCGTTTACAGGTCGGATGGCTACACCTTC
clone_size: -; j_call: TRBJ1-5; d_call: -; v_call: TRBV10-3; cdr3_aa: CAISEGGGRQPQHF; cdr3_nt: TGTGCCATCAGTGAGGGGGGGGGCCGGCAGCCCCAGCATTTT
clone_size: -; j_call: TRBJ2-3; d_call: -; v_call: TRBV7-2; cdr3_aa: CASRLNLVVTDTQYF; cdr3_nt: TGTGCCAGCAGATTAAATCTGGTTGTTACAGATACGCAGTATTTT
clone_size: -; j_call: TRBJ2-1; d_call: -; v_call: TRBV5-5; cdr3_aa: CASSLISTGEGWENEQFF; cdr3_nt: TGTGCCAGCAGCTTAATTTCGACTGGTGAAGGATGGGAAAATGAGCAGTTCTTC
clone_size: -; j_call: TRBJ2-3; d_call: TRBD2; v_call: TRBV7-2; cdr3_aa: CASSPSGLAGEWGTQYF; cdr3_nt: TGTGCCAGCAGCCCCTCGGGACTAGCGGGAGAATGGGGTACGCAGTATTTT
clone_size: -; j_call: TRBJ2-6; d_call: -; v_call: TRBV7-2; cdr3_aa: CASSTQRGGANVLTF; cdr3_nt: TGTGCCAGCAGCACCCAGAGGGGTGGGGCCAACGTCCTGACTTTC
clone_size: -; j_call: TRBJ2-7; d_call: TRBD2; v_call: TRBV27; cdr3_aa: CASRGTSGRVFHEQYF; cdr3_nt: TGTGCCAGCAGAGGGACTAGCGGGAGGGTTTTCCACGAGCAGTACTTC
clone_size: -; j_call: TRBJ2-2; d_call: -; v_call: TRBV11-2; cdr3_aa: CASNLQGYTGELFF; cdr3_nt: TGTGCCAGCAACCTCCAGGGTTACACCGGGGAGCTGTTTTTT
clone_size: -; j_call: TRBJ2-7; d_call: TRBD2; v_call: TRBV11-3; cdr3_aa: CASTSGLAGVSHEQYF; cdr3_nt: TGTGCCAGCACCAGCGGACTAGCGGGAGTATCCCACGAGCAGTACTTC
clone_size: -; j_call: TRBJ2-7; d_call: -; v_call: TRBV13; cdr3_aa: CASSIRTVIGEQYF; cdr3_nt: TGTGCCAGCAGCATCCGGACTGTAATCGGAGAGCAGTACTTC
clone_size: -; j_call: TRBJ2-7; d_call: -; v_call: TRBV11-2; cdr3_aa: CASSLLGGKGYEQYF; cdr3_nt: TGTGCCAGCAGCTTACTCGGAGGGAAAGGGTACGAGCAGTACTTC
clone_size: -; j_call: TRBJ2-6; d_call: TRBD1; v_call: TRBV2; cdr3_aa: CASSEFWMGQARRANVLTF; cdr3_nt: TGTGCCAGCAGTGAATTTTGGATGGGACAGGCGAGGCGGGCCAACGTCCTGACTTTC
clone_size: -; j_call: TRBJ1-2; d_call: -; v_call: TRBV30; cdr3_aa: CAWSRRVDIYGYTF; cdr3_nt: TGTGCCTGGAGCCGACGTGTGGACATCTATGGCTACACCTTC
clone_size: -; j_call: TRBJ2-2; d_call: TRBD1; v_call: TRBV7-9; cdr3_aa: CASSSGTGRTGELFF; cdr3_nt: TGTGCCAGCAGCTCCGGGACAGGGAGGACCGGGGAGCTGTTTTTT
clone_size: -; j_call: TRBJ2-7; d_call: -; v_call: TRBV11-3; cdr3_aa: CASSYRNSEQYF; cdr3_nt: TGTGCCAGCAGTTACCGTAACTCCGAGCAGTACTTC
clone_size: -; j_call: TRBJ1-2; d_call: -; v_call: TRBV28; cdr3_aa: CASSSGGLYGYTF; cdr3_nt: TGTGCCAGCAGCTCCGGGGGACTCTATGGCTACACCTTC
clone_size: -; j_call: TRBJ2-3; d_call: TRBD2; v_call: TRBV5-1; cdr3_aa: CASSFTGLAVSDTQYF; cdr3_nt: TGCGCCAGCAGCTTTACGGGACTAGCGGTTTCAGATACGCAGTATTTT
clone_size: -; j_call: TRBJ2-7; d_call: -; v_call: TRBV5-1; cdr3_aa: CASSLPSTGPDYEQYF; cdr3_nt: TGCGCCAGCAGCTTACCCTCGACAGGACCCGATTACGAGCAGTACTTC
clone_size: -; j_call: TRBJ2-3; d_call: TRBD1; v_call: TRBV5-6; cdr3_aa: CASSLLGQGSDTQYF; cdr3_nt: TGTGCCAGCAGCTTGTTGGGACAGGGGTCAGATACGCAGTATTTT